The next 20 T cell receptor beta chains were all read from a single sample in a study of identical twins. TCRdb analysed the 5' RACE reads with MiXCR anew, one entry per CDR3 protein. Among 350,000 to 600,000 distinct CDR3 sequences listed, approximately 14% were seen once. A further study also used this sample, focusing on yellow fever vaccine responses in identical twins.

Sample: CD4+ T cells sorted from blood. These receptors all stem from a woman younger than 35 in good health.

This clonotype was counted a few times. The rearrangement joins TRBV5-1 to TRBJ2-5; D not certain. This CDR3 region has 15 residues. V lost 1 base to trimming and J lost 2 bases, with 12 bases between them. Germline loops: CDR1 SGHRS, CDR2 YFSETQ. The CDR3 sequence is CASSLIGGRQETQYF. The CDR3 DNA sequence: TGCGCCAGCAGCTTGATTGGCGGCAGGCAAGAGACCCAGTACTTC.

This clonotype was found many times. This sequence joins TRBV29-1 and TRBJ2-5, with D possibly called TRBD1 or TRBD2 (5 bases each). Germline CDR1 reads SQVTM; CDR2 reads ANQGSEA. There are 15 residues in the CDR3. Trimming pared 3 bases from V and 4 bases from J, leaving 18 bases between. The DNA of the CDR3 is TGCAGCGTTGATTTCCCAGGGTATGAGGGAGAGACCCAGTACTTC. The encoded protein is CSVDFPGYEGETQYF.

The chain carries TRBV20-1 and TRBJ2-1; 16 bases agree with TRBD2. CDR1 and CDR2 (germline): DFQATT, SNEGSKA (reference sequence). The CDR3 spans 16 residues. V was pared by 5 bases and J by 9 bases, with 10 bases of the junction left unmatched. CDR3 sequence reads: CSAAPGLAGGAVEQFF. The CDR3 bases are TGCAGTGCTGCGCCGGGACTAGCGGGGGGGGCAGTTGAGCAGTTCTTC.

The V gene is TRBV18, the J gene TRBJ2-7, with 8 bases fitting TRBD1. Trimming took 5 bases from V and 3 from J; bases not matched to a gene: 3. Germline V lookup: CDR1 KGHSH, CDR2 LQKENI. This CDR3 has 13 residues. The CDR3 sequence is CASSGTGGYEQYF. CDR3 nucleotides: TGTGCCAGCTCAGGTACAGGGGGCTACGAGCAGTACTTC.

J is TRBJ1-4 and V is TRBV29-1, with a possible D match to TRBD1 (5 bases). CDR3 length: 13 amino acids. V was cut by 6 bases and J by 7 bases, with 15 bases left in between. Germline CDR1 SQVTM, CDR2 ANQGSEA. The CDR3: CSVEYGGGEKLFF. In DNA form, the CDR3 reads TGCAGCGTGGAATACGGGGGAGGTGAAAAACTGTTTTTT.

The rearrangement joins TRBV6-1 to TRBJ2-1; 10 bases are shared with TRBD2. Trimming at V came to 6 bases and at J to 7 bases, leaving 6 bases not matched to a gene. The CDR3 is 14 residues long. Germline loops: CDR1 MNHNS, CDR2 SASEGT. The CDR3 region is CASRVGSGRNEQFF. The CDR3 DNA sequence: TGTGCCAGCAGGGTGGGTAGCGGGAGGAATGAGCAGTTCTTC.

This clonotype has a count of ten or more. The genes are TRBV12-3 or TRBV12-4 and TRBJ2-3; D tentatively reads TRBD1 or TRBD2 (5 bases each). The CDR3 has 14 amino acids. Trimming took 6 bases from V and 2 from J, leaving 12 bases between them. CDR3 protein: CASRPRGITDTQYF. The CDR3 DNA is TGTGCCAGCAGGCCGAGGGGTATCACAGATACGCAGTATTTT.

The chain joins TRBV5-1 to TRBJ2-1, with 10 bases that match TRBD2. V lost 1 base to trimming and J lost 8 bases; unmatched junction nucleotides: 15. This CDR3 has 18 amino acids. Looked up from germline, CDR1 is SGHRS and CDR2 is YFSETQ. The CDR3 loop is CASSLIYPGLAIGDEQFF. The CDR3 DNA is TGCGCCAGCAGCTTGATTTACCCGGGACTAGCGATCGGGGATGAGCAGTTCTTC. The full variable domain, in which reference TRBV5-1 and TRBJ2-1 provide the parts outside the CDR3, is KAGVTQTPRYLIKTRGQQVTLSCSPISGHRSVSWYQQTPGQGLQFLFEYFSETQRNKGNFPGRFSGRQFSNSRSEMNVSTLELGDSALYLCASSLIYPGLAIGDEQFFGPGTRLTVL.

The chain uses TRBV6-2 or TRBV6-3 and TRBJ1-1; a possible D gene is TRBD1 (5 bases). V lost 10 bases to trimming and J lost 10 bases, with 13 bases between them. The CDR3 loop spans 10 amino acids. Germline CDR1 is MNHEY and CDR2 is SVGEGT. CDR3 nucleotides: TGTGCCACCGGATTTGGGGGAGCTTTCTTT. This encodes CATGFGGAFF.

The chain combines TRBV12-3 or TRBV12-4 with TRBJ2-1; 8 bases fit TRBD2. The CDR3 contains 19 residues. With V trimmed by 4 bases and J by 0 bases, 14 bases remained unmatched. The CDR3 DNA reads TGTGCCAGCAGTTCAAAAGCAGCGGGAGCTCTGAGCTCCTACAATGAGCAGTTCTTC. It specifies CASSSKAAGALSSYNEQFF.

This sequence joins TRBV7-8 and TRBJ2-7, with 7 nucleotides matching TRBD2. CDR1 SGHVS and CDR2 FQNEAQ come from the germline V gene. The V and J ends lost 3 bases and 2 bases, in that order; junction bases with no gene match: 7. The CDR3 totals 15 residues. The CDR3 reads CASSLGPSGTYEQYF. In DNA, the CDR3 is TGTGCCAGCAGCTTGGGCCCAAGCGGGACCTACGAGCAGTACTTC.

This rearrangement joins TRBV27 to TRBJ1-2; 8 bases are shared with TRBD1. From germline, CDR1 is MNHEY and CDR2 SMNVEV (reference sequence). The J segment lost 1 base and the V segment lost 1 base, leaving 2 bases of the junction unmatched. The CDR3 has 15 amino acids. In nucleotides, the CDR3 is TGTGCCAGCAGTTTATGGGGACAGGATAACTATGGCTACACCTTC. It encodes CASSLWGQDNYGYTF.

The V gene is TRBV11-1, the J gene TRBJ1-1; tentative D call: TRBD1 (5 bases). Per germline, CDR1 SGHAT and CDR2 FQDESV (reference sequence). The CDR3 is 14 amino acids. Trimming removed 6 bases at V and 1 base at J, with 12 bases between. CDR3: CASSYRRGNTEAFF. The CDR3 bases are TGTGCCAGCAGTTACCGGAGGGGGAACACTGAAGCTTTCTTT.

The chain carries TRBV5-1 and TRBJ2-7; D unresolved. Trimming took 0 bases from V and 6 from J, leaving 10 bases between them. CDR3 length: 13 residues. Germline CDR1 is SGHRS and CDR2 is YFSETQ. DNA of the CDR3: TGCGCCAGCAGCTTGGTCCCGTTACCCGAGCAGTACTTC. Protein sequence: CASSLVPLPEQYF.

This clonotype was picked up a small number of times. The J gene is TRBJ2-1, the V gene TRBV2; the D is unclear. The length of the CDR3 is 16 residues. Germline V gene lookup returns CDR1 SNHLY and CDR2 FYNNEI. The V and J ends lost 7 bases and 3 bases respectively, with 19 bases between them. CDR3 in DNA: TGTGCCAGCAAAGGCCTCACTCCCCTCGGCTACAATGAGCAGTTCTTC. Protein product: CASKGLTPLGYNEQFF.

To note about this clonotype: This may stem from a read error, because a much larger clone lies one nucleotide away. The CDR3 here is CASSLGASGSNDEQIF. The DNA for the CDR3 is TGCGCCAGCAGCTTGGGGGCTAGCGGGAGTAACGATGAGCAGATCTTC. V and J are TRBV5-1 and TRBJ2-1; 10 bases fit TRBD2. CDR3 length: 16 amino acids. From germline, CDR1 is SGHRS and CDR2 YFSETQ. Filled out from reference TRBV5-1 and TRBJ2-1, the complete variable domain reads KAGVTQTPRYLIKTRGQQVTLSCSPISGHRSVSWYQQTPGQGLQFLFEYFSETQRNKGNFPGRFSGRQFSNSRSEMNVSTLELGDSALYLCASSLGASGSNDEQIFGPGTRLTVL.

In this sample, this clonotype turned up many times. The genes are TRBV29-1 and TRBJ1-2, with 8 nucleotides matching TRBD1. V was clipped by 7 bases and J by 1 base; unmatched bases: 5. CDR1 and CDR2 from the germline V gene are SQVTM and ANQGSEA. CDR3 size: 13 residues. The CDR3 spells CSADRGRNYGYTF. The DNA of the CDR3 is TGCAGCGCCGACAGGGGACGTAACTATGGCTACACCTTC. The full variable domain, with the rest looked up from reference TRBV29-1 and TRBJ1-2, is SAVISQKPSRDICQRGTSLTIQCQVDSQVTMMFWYRQQPGQSLTLIATANQGSEATYESGFVIDKFPISRPNLTFSTLTVSNMSPEDSSIYLCSADRGRNYGYTFGSGTRLTVV.

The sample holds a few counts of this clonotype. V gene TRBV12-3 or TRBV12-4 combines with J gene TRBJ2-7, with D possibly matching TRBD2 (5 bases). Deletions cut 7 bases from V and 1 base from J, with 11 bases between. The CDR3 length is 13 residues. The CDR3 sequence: CASTGSTSYEQYF. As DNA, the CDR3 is TGTGCCAGCACGGGGTCGACATCCTACGAGCAGTACTTC.

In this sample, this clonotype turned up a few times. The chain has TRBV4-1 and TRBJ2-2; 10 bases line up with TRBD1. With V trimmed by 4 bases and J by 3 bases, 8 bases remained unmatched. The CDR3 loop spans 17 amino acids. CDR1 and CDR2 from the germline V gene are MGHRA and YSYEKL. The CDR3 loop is CASSLYPGTGDTGELFF. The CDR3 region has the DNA TGCGCCAGCAGCCTTTATCCCGGGACAGGGGACACCGGGGAGCTGTTTTTT.

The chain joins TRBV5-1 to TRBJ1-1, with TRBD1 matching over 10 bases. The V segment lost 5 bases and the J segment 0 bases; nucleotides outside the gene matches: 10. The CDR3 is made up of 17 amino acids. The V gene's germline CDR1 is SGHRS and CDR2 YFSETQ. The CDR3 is CASRDWTGGTMNTEAFF. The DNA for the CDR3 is TGCGCCAGCAGAGATTGGACAGGGGGAACCATGAACACTGAAGCTTTCTTT.